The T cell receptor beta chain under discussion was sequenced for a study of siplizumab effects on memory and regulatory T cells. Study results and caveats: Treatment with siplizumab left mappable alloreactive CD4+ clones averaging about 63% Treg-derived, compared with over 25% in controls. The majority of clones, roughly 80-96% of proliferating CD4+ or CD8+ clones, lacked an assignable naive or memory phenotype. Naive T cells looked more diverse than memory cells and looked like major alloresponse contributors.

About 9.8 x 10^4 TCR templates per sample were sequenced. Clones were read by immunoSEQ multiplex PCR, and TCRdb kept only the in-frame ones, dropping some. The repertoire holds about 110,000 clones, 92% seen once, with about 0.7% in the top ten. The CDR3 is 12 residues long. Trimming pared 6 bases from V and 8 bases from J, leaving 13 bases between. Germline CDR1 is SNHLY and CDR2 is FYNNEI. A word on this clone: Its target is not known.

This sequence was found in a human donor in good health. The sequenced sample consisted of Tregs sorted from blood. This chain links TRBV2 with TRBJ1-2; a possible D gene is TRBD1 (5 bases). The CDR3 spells CASSPGGGGYTF. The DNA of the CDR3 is TGTGCCAGCAGCCCGGGGGGTGGGGGCTACACCTTC.